This is a list of T cell receptor beta chains from one sample in a study of metastatic and nonmetastatic thyroid tumors. TCRdb used MiXCR to call clones anew from the PCR reads. The table records 30,000 to 35,000 clones, 20% to 25% of them present only once. Sequencing was done on a sample of tumor tissue. The receptors derive from a male donor with papillary thyroid cancer or a benign thyroid nodule (not recorded which). Some clones in this sample may be carry-over from other donors' samples. Both conserved end residues are part of each CDR3. D genes are given only for firm matches. Clone size is given for some rows only: seen once, a few or many times, or a class if the clone is expanded.

d_gene: NA; j_gene: TRBJ2-2; v_gene: TRBV20-1; abundance: many; CDR3nt: TGCAGTGCCCCAGGAGGGAGGAACACCGGGGAGCTGTTTTTT; CDR3aa: CSAPGGRNTGELFF
d_gene: NA; j_gene: TRBJ2-2; v_gene: TRBV11-2; abundance: medium-sized; CDR3nt: TGTGCCAGCAGCTACAGTGGTGTGACACACACCGGGGAGCTGTTTTTT; CDR3aa: CASSYSGVTHTGELFF
d_gene: NA; j_gene: TRBJ2-5; v_gene: TRBV11-3; abundance: NA; CDR3nt: TGTGCCAGCAGCCCTGGGCAACAGGGGAGGGAGACCCAGTACTTC; CDR3aa: CASSPGQQGRETQYF
d_gene: NA; j_gene: TRBJ2-7; v_gene: TRBV19; abundance: few; CDR3nt: TGTGCCAGTAGCCAAACGCTCGGATGGGCCTACGAGCAGTACTTC; CDR3aa: CASSQTLGWAYEQYF
d_gene: NA; j_gene: TRBJ2-2; v_gene: TRBV14; abundance: many; CDR3nt: TGTGCCAGCAGCCCCCTCCCGACCGGGGAGCTGTTTTTT; CDR3aa: CASSPLPTGELFF
d_gene: TRBD2; j_gene: TRBJ2-3; v_gene: TRBV5-1; abundance: NA; CDR3nt: TGCGCCAGCAGCGTGACCCGGACTAGAGGGAGTTTAGATACGCAGTATTTT; CDR3aa: CASSVTRTRGSLDTQYF
d_gene: TRBD1; j_gene: TRBJ2-1; v_gene: TRBV28; abundance: few; CDR3nt: TGTGCCAGCATCGAACCTGGACAGGGGGCTTCGCGTGAGCAGTTCTTC; CDR3aa: CASIEPGQGASREQFF
d_gene: NA; j_gene: TRBJ2-3; v_gene: TRBV28; abundance: few; CDR3nt: TGTGCCAGCAGTTCCCGTAATACGCAGTATTTT; CDR3aa: CASSSRNTQYF
d_gene: NA; j_gene: TRBJ1-3; v_gene: TRBV12-3/TRBV12-4; abundance: NA; CDR3nt: TGTGCCAGCACCCCCCAAGGGTACTCTGGAAACACCATATATTTT; CDR3aa: CASTPQGYSGNTIYF
d_gene: NA; j_gene: TRBJ2-1; v_gene: TRBV2; abundance: few; CDR3nt: TGTGCCAGCATCCCTTACTCCTACAATGAGCAGTTCTTC; CDR3aa: CASIPYSYNEQFF
d_gene: TRBD2; j_gene: TRBJ2-1; v_gene: TRBV4-3; abundance: many; CDR3nt: TGCGCCAGCAGTACCGACCTTAGCGGGAGATCGTATGAGCAGTTCTTC; CDR3aa: CASSTDLSGRSYEQFF
d_gene: NA; j_gene: TRBJ2-1; v_gene: TRBV30; abundance: many; CDR3nt: TGTGCTGTGGAGTGGGGGGTTGAGCAGTTCTTC; CDR3aa: CAVEWGVEQFF
d_gene: NA; j_gene: TRBJ2-3; v_gene: TRBV6-1; abundance: few; CDR3nt: TGTGCCAGCGGAGAGGGTCTCACGGATACGCAGTATTTT; CDR3aa: CASGEGLTDTQYF
d_gene: TRBD2; j_gene: TRBJ2-7; v_gene: TRBV27; abundance: few; CDR3nt: TGTGCCAGCAGTTTAGGCGATAGCGGGAGCTACGAGCAGTACTTC; CDR3aa: CASSLGDSGSYEQYF
d_gene: NA; j_gene: TRBJ1-4; v_gene: TRBV4-1; abundance: many; CDR3nt: TGCGCCAGCAGCCAAGTGGCCGGTAATAATGAAAAACTGTTTTTT; CDR3aa: CASSQVAGNNEKLFF
d_gene: TRBD2; j_gene: TRBJ2-1; v_gene: TRBV20-1; abundance: once; CDR3nt: TGCAGTGCCGCAGGGAAGACTAGCGGGGGCAATGAGCAGTTCTTC; CDR3aa: CSAAGKTSGGNEQFF
d_gene: NA; j_gene: TRBJ2-2; v_gene: TRBV4-2; abundance: once; CDR3nt: TGTGCCAGCAGCAGAGCTCCGGGACGGGCCGTCACCGGGGAGCTGTTTTTT; CDR3aa: CASSRAPGRAVTGELFF
d_gene: NA; j_gene: TRBJ2-7; v_gene: TRBV6-2/TRBV6-3; abundance: medium-sized; CDR3nt: TGTGCCAGCAGTTACGGGGGAAGCTACGAGCAGTACTTC; CDR3aa: CASSYGGSYEQYF
d_gene: TRBD1; j_gene: TRBJ2-3; v_gene: TRBV5-1; abundance: many; CDR3nt: TGCGCCAGCAGCGCGGAACAGGGGTTCACAGATACGCAGTATTTT; CDR3aa: CASSAEQGFTDTQYF
d_gene: TRBD1; j_gene: TRBJ2-5; v_gene: TRBV20-1; abundance: NA; CDR3nt: TGCAGTGATGCTACAGGGGGCATTGGAGAGACCAAGTACTTC; CDR3aa: CSDATGGIGETKYF
d_gene: NA; j_gene: TRBJ2-5; v_gene: TRBV7-9; abundance: many; CDR3nt: TGTGCCAGCAGCTTAAGTGGGCCTTGGGAGACCCAGTACTTC; CDR3aa: CASSLSGPWETQYF
d_gene: TRBD2; j_gene: TRBJ2-1; v_gene: TRBV6-2/TRBV6-3; abundance: NA; CDR3nt: TGTGCCTGCAGTTACTGGGAGGGAAAGCATTTCTTC; CDR3aa: CACSYWEGKHFF
d_gene: NA; j_gene: TRBJ1-2; v_gene: TRBV5-4; abundance: many; CDR3nt: TGTGCCAGCGGTGACCGCTATGGCTACACCTTC; CDR3aa: CASGDRYGYTF
d_gene: NA; j_gene: TRBJ2-3; v_gene: TRBV20-1; abundance: NA; CDR3nt: TGCAGTGCTACGGGGTGGCCGACATATACGCAGTATTTT; CDR3aa: CSATGWPTYTQYF
d_gene: NA; j_gene: TRBJ2-2; v_gene: TRBV6-1; abundance: medium-sized; CDR3nt: TGTGCCAGCAACGAAGGGAACGGGGAGCTGTTTTTT; CDR3aa: CASNEGNGELFF
d_gene: NA; j_gene: TRBJ1-2; v_gene: TRBV28; abundance: NA; CDR3nt: TGTGCCAGCAGTTACTCCGGACCTACGGCTTATGGCTACACCTTC; CDR3aa: CASSYSGPTAYGYTF
d_gene: TRBD1; j_gene: TRBJ2-1; v_gene: TRBV7-6; abundance: NA; CDR3nt: TGTGCCAGCAGCTTGCAGGGGGCCCAGGGTTTGCATGAGCAGTTCTTC; CDR3aa: CASSLQGAQGLHEQFF
d_gene: NA; j_gene: TRBJ2-7; v_gene: TRBV3-1; abundance: NA; CDR3nt: TGTGCCAGCAGTTCGGGCACCCCCTACGAGCAGTACTTC; CDR3aa: CASSSGTPYEQYF
d_gene: TRBD2; j_gene: TRBJ2-6; v_gene: TRBV28; abundance: many; CDR3nt: TGTGCCAGCAGTCCCCACGGGGGGGAGAACGTCCTGACTTTC; CDR3aa: CASSPHGGENVLTF
d_gene: NA; j_gene: TRBJ2-3; v_gene: TRBV5-5; abundance: NA; CDR3nt: TGTGTCAGCAGTGTCGGTCTAAGCACATATACGCAGTATTTT; CDR3aa: CVSSVGLSTYTQYF
d_gene: TRBD1; j_gene: TRBJ1-4; v_gene: TRBV30; abundance: many; CDR3nt: TGTGCCTGGAGTGGGGGACAGGGCGAAGCACTGTTTTTT; CDR3aa: CAWSGGQGEALFF